This T cell receptor beta chain is from a study of tumor-infiltrating lymphocytes in primary liver carcinoma. Regarding the study as a whole: Pairs comparing tumor with adjacent tissue or blood overlapped less than pairs drawn from tumor regions. The samples were not sorted (they were bulk), so CD4+ and CD8+ repertoires were not compared.

The table lists this clonotype with a few counts. Antigen: not known. This could be a read error, since a much larger clone is one nucleotide away. The CDR3 has 16 residues. CDR1 is SGHAT and CDR2 is FQNNGV in the germline V gene. A primer in the constant region served to generate TCR beta cDNA from approximately 450 ng of total RNA. Three nested multiplex PCR rounds of slightly modified ARM-PCR generated TCR beta libraries. Researchers ran the first two PCR rounds for roughly 11 cycles each with TRBV1-TRBV30 forward primers and a C-beta reverse primer. TCRdb recomputed calls from the multiplex PCR reads with MiXCR, one row per CDR3 protein. The profile covers hundreds of thousands of distinct CDR3 sequences, with around 50% appearing a single time and 17% taken by the ten largest. Unsorted whole blood supplied the blood RNA, and germline DNA was isolated too. Approximately 4 milliliters of peripheral blood were drawn presurgically.

This sequence joins TRBV11-2 and TRBJ2-7; 10 bases match TRBD2. Sequences were obtained from peripheral blood. The source of this sequence is a woman aged 25 to 45 with primary liver carcinoma and hepatitis B virus infection. CDR3 residues: CASSTQREGSSYERYF. The CDR3 DNA reads as TGTGCCAGCAGCACCCAGCGGGAGGGAAGTTCCTACGAGCGGTACTTC.